This T cell receptor beta chain was sequenced in a study of CD8 T cells in ankylosing spondylitis. Study-wide points: Fewer than ten highly homologous variants made up a TCR beta motif that seemed to typify ankylosing spondylitis blood. Before this, some motif variants had been reported in reactive arthritis synovial fluid and blood.

Notes on this clonotype: Its matching antigen is unknown.

With 2 bases clipped from V and 0 bases from J, the junction kept 6 bases outside the gene matches. The CDR3 runs 16 residues. Germline V gene data show CDR1 as MNHNS and CDR2 as SASEGT. TCRdb used MiXCR to reprocess the 5' RACE reads, holding one entry per CDR3 protein. The sample consists of hundreds of thousands of distinct CDR3 sequences, roughly a quarter of them appearing once. This sequence joins TRBV6-1 and TRBJ1-1; 7 nucleotides match TRBD1. The material sequenced was blood, either unsorted or a sorted T cell fraction (not recorded which). This receptor was obtained from a male donor with ankylosing spondylitis. The CDR3 loop reads CASSERVRGLNTEAFF. The DNA of the CDR3 is TGTGCCAGCAGTGAACGTGTCAGGGGGTTGAACACTGAAGCTTTCTTT.